The rows below give T cell receptor beta chains drawn from one sample of a study of Ad26.COV2.S vaccination and SARS-CoV-2 variants. Sequenced by immunoSEQ multiplex PCR; TCRdb stores in-frame clones only, minus some. The repertoire holds 400,000 to 500,000 clones, with approximately 90% as singletons. Sequenced material: peripheral blood, taken in a trial of Ad26.COV2.S vaccine versus placebo. Source of these receptors: a person between 18 and 60 years old who received the Ad26.COV2.S COVID-19 vaccine or a placebo. Each CDR3 is given with its conserved first and last residue.

V: TRBV5-1
J: TRBJ2-5
CDR3: CASSLGRGEKGQETQYF

V: TRBV6-5
J: TRBJ1-1
CDR3: CASTFVSGLFF

V: TRBV4-2
J: TRBJ2-5
CDR3: CASSQGTELETQYF

V: TRBV10-3
J: TRBJ2-5
CDR3: CAISDRRGGQETQYF

V: TRBV9
J: TRBJ2-3
CDR3: CASSGSRTGIEGGSDTQYF

V: TRBV3-1/TRBV3-2
J: TRBJ2-3
CDR3: CASSPYLPSGGATDTQYF

V: TRBV5-5
J: TRBJ1-6
CDR3: CASSPGTGNSPLHF

V: TRBV10-3
J: TRBJ2-7
CDR3: CAIRTGDSYEQYF

V: TRBV7-9
J: TRBJ2-1
CDR3: CASSWDRGNEQFF

V: TRBV28
J: TRBJ1-3
CDR3: CASSFGIGNTIYF

V: TRBV5-1
J: TRBJ2-5
CDR3: CASSLRQGFGRETQYF

V: TRBV7-6
J: TRBJ2-5
CDR3: CASSLTSGGDWETQYF

V: TRBV9
J: TRBJ2-3
CDR3: CASSPSGGGTDTQYF

V: TRBV5-1
J: TRBJ1-1
CDR3: CASSSQSFMNTEAFF

V: TRBV30
J: TRBJ1-5
CDR3: CAWGGTGARPQHF